This T cell receptor (beta chain) was captured by sequencing in a study of blood T cell repertoires in COVID-19. Background on the study: Researchers got acute and convalescent COVID-19 samples from the United States, Italy and Spain. Nucleic acid was either cDNA or gDNA, and it came from T cells, B-cell-depleted T cells, or PBMCs.

The CDR3 covers 17 residues. Germline-derived CDR1 and CDR2 are SGHAT and FQNNGV. V shed 1 base, J shed 5 bases, and the junction held 8 bases outside the gene matches. Clones were sequenced by immunoSEQ multiplex PCR, and TCRdb holds only the in-frame ones, with some missing. The data contain 120,000 to 150,000 clones, roughly 79% of them singletons. This clonotype was obtained from a middle-aged man with active or convalescent COVID-19. V usage is TRBV11-2 and J usage is TRBJ1-1; 12 bases line up with TRBD1. The sequenced sample consisted of peripheral blood. The CDR3 DNA follows: TGTGCCAGCAGCTTAGGAGGTGGGACAGGGGGCTGGACTGAAGCTTTCTTT. Its translation: CASSLGGGTGGWTEAFF.